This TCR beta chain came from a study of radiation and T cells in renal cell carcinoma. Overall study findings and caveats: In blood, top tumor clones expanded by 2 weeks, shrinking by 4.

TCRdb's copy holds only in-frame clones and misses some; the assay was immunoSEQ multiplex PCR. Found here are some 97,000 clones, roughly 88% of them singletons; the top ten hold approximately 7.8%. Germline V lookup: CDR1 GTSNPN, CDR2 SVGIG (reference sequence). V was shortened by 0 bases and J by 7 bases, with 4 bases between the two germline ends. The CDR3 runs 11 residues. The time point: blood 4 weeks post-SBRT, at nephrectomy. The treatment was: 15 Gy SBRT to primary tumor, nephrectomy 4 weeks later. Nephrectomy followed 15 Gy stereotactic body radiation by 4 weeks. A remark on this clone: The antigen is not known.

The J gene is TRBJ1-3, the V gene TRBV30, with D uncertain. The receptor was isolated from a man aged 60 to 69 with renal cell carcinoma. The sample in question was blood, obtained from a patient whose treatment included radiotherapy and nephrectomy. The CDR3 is CAWSVQNTIYF. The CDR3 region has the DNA TGTGCCTGGAGTGTACAGAACACCATATATTTT.